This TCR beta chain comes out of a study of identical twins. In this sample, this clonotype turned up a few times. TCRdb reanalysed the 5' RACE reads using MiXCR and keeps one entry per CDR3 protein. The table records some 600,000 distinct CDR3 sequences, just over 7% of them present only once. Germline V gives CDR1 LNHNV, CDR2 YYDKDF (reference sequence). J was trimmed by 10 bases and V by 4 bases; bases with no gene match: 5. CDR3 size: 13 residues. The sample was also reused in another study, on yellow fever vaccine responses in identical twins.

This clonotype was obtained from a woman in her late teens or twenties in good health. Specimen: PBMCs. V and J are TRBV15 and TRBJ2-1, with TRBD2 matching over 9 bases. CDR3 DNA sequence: TGTGCCACCAGCATACTAGCGGGTCAAGAGCAGTTCTTC. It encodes CATSILAGQEQFF. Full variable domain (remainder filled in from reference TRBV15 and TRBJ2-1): DAMVIQNPRYQVTQFGKPVTLSCSQTLNHNVMYWYQQKSSQAPKLLFHYYDKDFNNEADTPDNFQSRRPNTSFCFLDIRSPGLGDTAMYLCATSILAGQEQFFGPGTRLTVL.